This T cell receptor (beta chain) was captured by sequencing in a study of cytomegalovirus exposure and HLA in healthy donors. Study-level background: The approximately 110 validation repertoires, a later analysis reported, used the same platform as the approximately 730 repertoires from the first cohort.

Study results and limitations: In vitro confirmation showed three CMV-associated chains to be CMV antigen specific. Reportedly, cytomegalovirus status was diagnosed with high sensitivity and specificity.

This clone was counted a few times. Its antigen is not known. The CDR3 totals 15 residues. After removal of 1 base from V and 5 bases from J, the junction contained 5 bases not matched to a gene. Germline assignment: CDR1 SEHNR and CDR2 FQNEAQ (reference sequence). TCRdb's table, derived via immunoSEQ multiplex PCR, lists solely in-frame clones and lacks some. Of 140,000 or so clones listed, 75% to 90% are singletons. Sequencing input: PBMCs. The chain couples TRBV7-9 to TRBJ2-5; 9 nucleotides agree with TRBD2. This receptor was identified in a woman aged 18-29 years in good health and CMV-seropositive. CDR3 nucleotides: TGTGCCAGCAGCTTAGGAACTAGCGGGCTGGAGACCCAGTACTTC. It specifies CASSLGTSGLETQYF.